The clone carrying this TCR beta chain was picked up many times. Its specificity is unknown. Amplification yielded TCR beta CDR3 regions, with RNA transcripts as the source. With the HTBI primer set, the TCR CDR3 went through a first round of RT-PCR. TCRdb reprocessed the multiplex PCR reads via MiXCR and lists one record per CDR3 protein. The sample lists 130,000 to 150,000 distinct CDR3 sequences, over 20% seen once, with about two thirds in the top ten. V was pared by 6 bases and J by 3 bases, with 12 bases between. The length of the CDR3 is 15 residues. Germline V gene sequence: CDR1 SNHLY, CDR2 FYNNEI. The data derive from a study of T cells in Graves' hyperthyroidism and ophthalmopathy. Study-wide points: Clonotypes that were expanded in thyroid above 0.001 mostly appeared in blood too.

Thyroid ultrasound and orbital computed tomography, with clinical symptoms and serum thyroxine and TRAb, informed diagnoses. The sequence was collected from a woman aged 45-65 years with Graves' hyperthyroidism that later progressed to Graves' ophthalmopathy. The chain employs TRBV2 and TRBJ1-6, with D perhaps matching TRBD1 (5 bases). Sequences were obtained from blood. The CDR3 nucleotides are TGTGCCAGCAGGGAGGCGAGGGGCTATAATTCACCCCTCCACTTT. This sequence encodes CASREARGYNSPLHF.